This is a list of T cell receptor beta chains from one sample in a study of T-cell reconstitution after alpha-beta-depleted transplantation in children. TCRdb re-called the PCR reads through MiXCR, storing one row per CDR3 protein. The profile shows under 850,000 distinct CDR3 sequences, under 15% of them singletons. This specimen was PBMCs, taken before TCRalphabeta/CD19-depleted stem cell transplant. The receptors derive from a girl aged 2-9 years with congenital amegakaryocytic thrombocytopenia, due to receive a stem cell transplant. The CDR3 runs from the conserved cysteine through the conserved F or W. A D gene is named only where the DNA matches it firmly. Not every row has a clone size; where given, it reads once, few, many or a size class.

TRBV5-8	TRBD2	few	TRBJ2-3	CASRSGGRKTDTQYF	TGTGCCAGCAGATCGGGGGGGCGGAAAACAGATACGCAGTATTTT
TRBV20-1	-	few	TRBJ2-7	CCARESPIVVAGDEQYF	TGCTGTGCTAGAGAATCCCCGATTGTAGTTGCTGGGGACGAGCAGTACTTC
TRBV7-9	TRBD1	many	TRBJ2-1	CASGGTVYNEQFF	TGTGCCAGCGGTGGGACAGTTTACAATGAGCAGTTCTTC
TRBV15	-	-	TRBJ2-7	CATSSPRDRTYEQYF	TGTGCCACCAGCAGCCCAAGGGACCGAACCTACGAGCAGTACTTC
TRBV20-1	-	many	TRBJ1-2	CSARVIGQRVYGYTF	TGCAGTGCTAGAGTAATTGGGCAGAGGGTCTATGGCTACACCTTC
TRBV29-1	TRBD2	-	TRBJ2-5	CSVEEGLAGIQETQYF	TGCAGCGTTGAAGAGGGACTAGCGGGGATTCAAGAGACCCAGTACTTC
TRBV6-1	TRBD2	-	TRBJ2-7	CASSATSGISYEQYF	TGTGCCAGCAGTGCGACTAGCGGGATCTCCTACGAGCAGTACTTC
TRBV20-1	TRBD2	many	TRBJ2-1	CSATTGTSGLEQFF	TGCAGTGCTACCACCGGGACTAGCGGGTTAGAGCAGTTCTTC
TRBV11-3	-	many	TRBJ2-1	CASSLGVLEPGQFF	TGTGCCAGCAGCTTAGGTGTTCTGGAACCCGGGCAGTTCTTC
TRBV20-1	-	few	TRBJ2-5	CSAYSGSQETQYF	TGCAGTGCCTACAGCGGTTCCCAAGAGACCCAGTACTTC
TRBV5-1	TRBD2	-	TRBJ2-1	CASSLNSGPDNEQFF	TGCGCCAGCAGCTTGAATAGCGGGCCGGACAATGAGCAGTTCTTC
TRBV12-3/TRBV12-4	TRBD2	many	TRBJ2-1	CAILAGVDNEQFF	TGTGCCATACTAGCGGGAGTTGACAATGAGCAGTTCTTC
TRBV11-2	TRBD1	-	TRBJ1-4	CASSPGWTGLSTNEKLFF	TGTGCCAGCAGCCCCGGCTGGACAGGTCTTTCAACTAATGAAAAACTGTTTTTT
TRBV24-1	-	many	TRBJ2-3	CATEGQEADTQYF	TGTGCCACCGAGGGGCAGGAAGCAGATACGCAGTATTTT
TRBV29-1	-	many	TRBJ2-5	CSVEVGAQETQYF	TGCAGCGTTGAAGTGGGAGCCCAAGAGACCCAGTACTTC
TRBV20-1	TRBD1	many	TRBJ2-5	CSATGQGLQETQYF	TGCAGTGCCACAGGACAGGGTCTACAAGAGACCCAGTACTTC
TRBV20-1	TRBD1	many	TRBJ1-1	CSPGGGMNTEAFF	TGCAGTCCAGGGGGGGGGATGAACACTGAAGCTTTCTTT
TRBV20-1	TRBD1	many	TRBJ1-4	CSGEQGEGTEKLFF	TGCAGTGGCGAACAGGGGGAGGGAACTGAAAAACTGTTTTTT
TRBV10-3	-	few	TRBJ2-2	CAISDPLLVTGELFF	TGTGCCATCAGTGACCCGCTCCTAGTAACCGGGGAGCTGTTTTTT
TRBV20-1	-	few	TRBJ2-1	CSARATRSYNEQFF	TGCAGTGCTAGGGCAACTAGATCCTACAATGAGCAGTTCTTC
TRBV5-1	-	many	TRBJ2-5	CASSPPGERKTQYF	TGCGCCAGCAGCCCCCCTGGGGAGAGAAAGACCCAGTACTTC
TRBV3-1	-	many	TRBJ2-1	CASSKGDEQFF	TGTGCCAGCAGCAAAGGGGATGAGCAGTTCTTC